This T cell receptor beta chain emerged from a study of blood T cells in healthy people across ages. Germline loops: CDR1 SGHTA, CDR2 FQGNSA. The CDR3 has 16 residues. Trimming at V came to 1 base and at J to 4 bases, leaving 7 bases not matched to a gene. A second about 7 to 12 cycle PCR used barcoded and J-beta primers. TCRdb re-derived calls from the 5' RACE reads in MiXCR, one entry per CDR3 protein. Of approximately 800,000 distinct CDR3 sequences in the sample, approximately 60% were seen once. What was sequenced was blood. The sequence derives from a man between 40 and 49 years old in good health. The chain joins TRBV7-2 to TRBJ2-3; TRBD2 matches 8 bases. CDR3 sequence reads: CASSLVTSGVADTQYF. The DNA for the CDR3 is TGTGCCAGCAGCTTAGTAACTAGCGGAGTGGCAGATACGCAGTATTTT. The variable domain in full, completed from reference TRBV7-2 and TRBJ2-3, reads GAGVSQSPSNKVTEKGKDVELRCDPISGHTALYWYRQSLGQGLEFLIYFQGNSAPDKSGLPSDRFSAERTGGSVSTLTIQRTQQEDSAVYLCASSLVTSGVADTQYFGPGTRLTVL.